This entry concerns a single T cell receptor (beta chain). Its antigen is not identified. The record originates from a study of cytomegalovirus exposure and HLA in healthy donors. This CDR3 has 15 amino acids. The V gene end was trimmed by 0 bases and the J gene end by 7 bases; junction bases not matched to a gene: 5. Germline loops: CDR1 KGHSH, CDR2 LQKENI. The PCR had 60 Vbeta and 13 Jbeta primers. Repertoires were generated with immunoSEQ multiplex PCR, while TCRdb's copy carries only in-frame clones and drops some. The sample consists of 110,000 or so clones, roughly 80% of them appearing once. The study, taken as a whole, reports: The classifier, whose performance was assessed in both the original and validation cohorts, reportedly diagnosed cytomegalovirus status with high specificity and sensitivity. Most TCR sequences were rare, but some public TCRs occurred in many donors. In a later analysis, parvovirus B19, influenza, CMV and Epstein-Barr virus appeared linked to several top co-occurrence clusters. DRB1 showed the most TCR associations and HLA-C the fewest in a later analysis, as rates varied by HLA locus.

Sequencing used PBMCs. This chain joins TRBV18 and TRBJ2-1; 8 bases agree with TRBD2. The sequence was obtained from a woman aged 45-60 years in good health and CMV-seropositive. The CDR3 nucleotides read TGTGCCAGCTCACCACCGGGAGCTAGCGGGAATGAGCAGTTCTTC. This sequence encodes CASSPPGASGNEQFF.